The next 32 T cell receptor beta chains were all read from a single sample in a study of tumor-infiltrating lymphocytes in primary liver carcinoma. The source of the blood RNA was unsorted whole blood, and germline DNA was extracted as well. Total RNA (roughly 530 ng) served as template for TCR beta cDNA synthesis primed by a constant-region primer. ARM-PCR was slightly modified, and three nested multiplex PCR rounds with it gave rise to the TCR beta libraries. TRBV1-TRBV30 forward primers paired with a C-beta reverse primer were used in the first two PCR rounds, which ran approximately 10 cycles each. TCRdb reanalysed the multiplex PCR reads using MiXCR and keeps one entry per CDR3 protein. The sample records 250,000 to 400,000 distinct CDR3 sequences, about 60% being singletons. The sequenced sample consisted of peripheral blood. The receptors come from a man aged 35-49 years with primary liver carcinoma and hepatitis B virus infection.

The chain is built from TRBV11-2 and TRBJ2-1; D gene unclear. Germline V gene sequence: CDR1 SGHAT, CDR2 FQNNGV. This CDR3 region has 14 residues. Written as DNA, the CDR3 is TGTACCACCAGCATACAGAGCTCCTACAATGAGCAGTTCTTC. Protein sequence: CTTSIQSSYNEQFF.

This clonotype appeared once. This chain uses TRBV28 with TRBJ2-5; TRBD1 agrees at 7 bases. V lost 1 base to trimming and J lost 1 base; unmatched junction nucleotides: 6. Germline V CDR1 and CDR2: MDHEN, SYDVKM. The CDR3 contains 16 residues. CDR3 in amino acids: CASSLFYRQGQETQYF. CDR3 bases: TGTGCCAGCAGTTTATTCTACCGACAGGGCCAAGAGACCCAGTACTTC. The complete variable domain, with remaining parts taken from reference TRBV28 and TRBJ2-5, reads DVKVTQSSRYLVKRTGEKVFLECVQDMDHENMFWYRQDPGLGLRLIYFSYDVKMKEKGDIPEGYSVSREKKERFSLILESASTNQTSMYLCASSLFYRQGQETQYFGPGTRLLVL.

Notes on this clonotype: It may be a read error: a sequence one base away is much more abundant. This chain connects TRBV4-2 to TRBJ2-2, with D possibly matching TRBD2 (6 bases). V dropped 7 bases and J dropped 3 bases, with 15 bases sitting between them. Germline CDR1 reads LGHNA; CDR2 reads YNFKEQ. This CDR3 region has 15 residues. In DNA, the CDR3 is TGTGCCAGCATCCAGGCGCGACTAGACACCGGGGAGCTGTTTTTT. Translating it yields CASIQARLDTGELFF.

About this clonotype: The DNA is left out, because the CDR3 cannot be placed on it with certainty; the CDR3 is given as TCRdb lists it. V is TRBV6-2 or TRBV6-3 and J is TRBJ2-5; TRBD2, as called in the table, went unchecked against the DNA. The CDR3 extends over 17 residues, inclusive of both ends. Germline CDR1 MNHEY, CDR2 SVGEGT. The CDR3 sequence is CASSVGPGLADQETQYF.

The chain is built from TRBV24-1 and TRBJ2-7; D is unresolved. CDR3 length: 12 amino acids. Trimming cost V 3 bases and J 3 bases, with 5 bases left between them. From germline, CDR1 is KGHDR and CDR2 SFDVKD. As DNA, the CDR3 is TGTGCCACCAGTGATAACAACTACGAGCAGTACTTC. Protein product: CATSDNNYEQYF.

This clonotype is a singleton in its sample. A much bigger clone sits one base away, suggesting this may be a read error. No conserved phenylalanine or tryptophan ends this CDR3, so it is likely a read error. This chain joins TRBV6-1 and TRBJ2-7; a weak D match, TRBD2 (6 bases). Germline V gene data show CDR1 as MNHNS and CDR2 as SASEGT. Between the trimmed V and J ends, which lost 7 bases and 0 bases, there was a span of 10 bases. The CDR3 runs 13 residues. Here the CDR3 DNA reads TGTGCCAGCAAATTCGGGAGCTCCTACGAGCAGTACTCC. Translating gives CASKFGSSYEQYS.

The table lists this clonotype with many counts. The chain couples TRBV12-3 or TRBV12-4 to TRBJ2-7; D is perhaps TRBD1 (6 bases). The CDR3 length is 13 residues. Trimming stripped 2 bases from V and 1 base from J, with 6 bases between. The CDR3 loop is CASSLRGSYEQYF. The CDR3 bases are TGTGCCAGCAGTTTAAGGGGGTCCTACGAGCAGTACTTC.

As for this clonotype: The junction does not match germline at one end; this may be a read error. The chain uses TRBV6-1 and TRBJ2-3; D call uncertain. The germline V gene encodes CDR1 MNHNS and CDR2 SASEGT. The CDR3 length is 17 residues. CDR3 nucleotide sequence: TGTGCCAGCAGTGAAGCTGGCCTAGAGTATAGCACAGATACGGAGTATTTT. This sequence encodes CASSEAGLEYSTDTEYF.

The chain combines TRBV28 with TRBJ2-5, with TRBD2 matching over 9 bases. V was clipped by 2 bases and J by 2 bases; unmatched bases: 3. Germline V gene data show CDR1 as MDHEN and CDR2 as SYDVKM. This CDR3 is 15 amino acids long. The CDR3 bases are TGTGCCAGCAGTTTAATGGCGGGAGGGCAAGAGACCCAGTACTTC. This encodes CASSLMAGGQETQYF.

This clonotype was counted between two and nine times. This chain joins TRBV6-1 and TRBJ1-4; D uncertain. The V gene's germline CDR1 is MNHNS and CDR2 SASEGT. This CDR3 region has 12 residues. V shed 9 bases and J shed 9 bases, with 14 bases lying between them. The CDR3 coding sequence is TGTGCCAGTAGCCGGGCCGCGCAAAAACTGTTTTTT. Translated, it gives CASSRAAQKLFF.

This chain links TRBV10-3 with TRBJ1-6; perhaps TRBD1 as D (6 bases). The CDR3 length is 16 residues. Trimming pared 6 bases from V and 9 bases from J, leaving 21 bases between. CDR1 ENHRY and CDR2 SYGVKD come from the germline V gene. The CDR3 bases are TGTGCCATCAGCAATAACCTGGGACAAGGGGTTTCACCCCTCCACTTT. Its translation is CAISNNLGQGVSPLHF.

This clonotype has a single count. At one of its ends the junction is not consistent with the germline gene, which may arise from a read error. The V gene is TRBV29-1, the J gene TRBJ2-5; 7 bases align to TRBD2. CDR1 and CDR2 (germline): SQVTM, ANQGSEA. CDR3 length: 13 amino acids. For the CDR3, the DNA is TGCAGCGTTAAGCGGGGCGGCAGGGAGACTCAGTACTTC. This gives the protein CSVKRGGRETQYF.

Remarks on this clonotype: A read error may be the cause here, since a much bigger clone is one base away. The chain combines TRBV5-1 with TRBJ2-7; the D is unclear. Per germline, CDR1 SGHRS and CDR2 YFSETQ. This CDR3 contains 13 residues. The CDR3 nucleotides read TGCGCCAGCGGCTTGGCCGGCCGGAGCAGAGAGTACTTC. Its translation is CASGLAGRSREYF.

The chain recombines TRBV6-5 with TRBJ1-4, with D unresolved. In germline, CDR1 is MNHEY, CDR2 SVGAGI. The CDR3 contains 14 residues. CDR3 bases: TGTGCGTGCAGCCGTGGTTGGACTAATGAAAAACTGTTTTTT. Translating gives CACSRGWTNEKLFF.

With respect to this clonotype: A clone one base away is much larger, so this may be a read error. The chain links TRBV6-6 to TRBJ2-7; D is unclear. Germline V CDR1 and CDR2: MNHNY, SVGAGI (reference sequence). This CDR3 comprises 14 residues. V was trimmed by 9 bases and J by 2 bases, leaving 17 bases between them. CDR3 nucleotides: TGTGCCAGAAGCCCACCGCCGTCTCCCTACGAGCAGTACTTC. Residues: CARSPPPSPYEQYF.

This clonotype was counted at least ten times. The chain is built from TRBV7-8 and TRBJ1-2, with 9 bases aligning to TRBD1. V lost 1 base, J lost 4 bases, and 4 bases stayed unmatched. Germline V lookup: CDR1 SGHVS, CDR2 FQNEAQ. CDR3 length: 15 residues. The CDR3 nucleotides read TGTGCCAGCAGCTTAGAAGGACAGGGGTCCTATGGCTACACCTTC. Amino acid sequence: CASSLEGQGSYGYTF.

This chain joins TRBV13 and TRBJ2-1, with unresolved D. In germline, CDR1 is PRHDT, CDR2 FYEKMQ (reference sequence). There are 15 residues in the CDR3. V lost 7 bases and J 2 bases, leaving 15 bases between the germline ends. The CDR3 loop is CASNPPTNPYNEQFF. CDR3 DNA: TGTGCCAGCAACCCCCCGACGAACCCCTACAATGAGCAGTTCTTC.

With regard to this clonotype: Here the CDR3 omits its conserved ending phenylalanine or tryptophan, so a read error is the likely source. The chain carries TRBV5-4 and TRBJ2-2; 8 positions match TRBD1. V trimming: 0 bases; J trimming: 6 bases; junction bases outside the gene matches: 4. This CDR3 spans 15 amino acids. The germline CDR1 and CDR2 sequences are SGHNT and YYREEE (reference sequence). The CDR3 DNA reads as TGTGCCAGCAGCTTGGGGACAGGGTATGCCGGGGAGCTGTTTTTG. It is translated as CASSLGTGYAGELFL.

In this sample, this clonotype turned up a few times. One junction end does not reproduce the germline sequence, and a read error may be involved. This chain uses TRBV29-1 with TRBJ1-1; tentatively, D is TRBD1 (5 bases). CDR3 length: 15 amino acids. CDR1 and CDR2 from the germline V gene are SQVTM and ANQGSEA. DNA of the CDR3: TGCAGCGGGGAACAGGAAGGCTATCAGAACGCTGAAGCTTTCTTT. It yields the protein CSGEQEGYQNAEAFF.

This clonotype was detected a few times. This sequence joins TRBV7-9 and TRBJ2-7; no reliable D call. The germline V gene has CDR1 SEHNR and CDR2 FQNEAQ (reference sequence). Trimming left V 4 bases short and J 1 base short, with 14 bases between. This CDR3 is 15 amino acids long. CDR3 nucleotides: TGTGCCAGCAGCTCTGCGGTGGCGCAGTCCTACGAGCAGTACTTC. As protein: CASSSAVAQSYEQYF.

A note on this clonotype: It may be a read error: a sequence one base away is much more abundant. This chain connects TRBV10-3 to TRBJ1-1; a weak D match, TRBD1 (5 bases). This CDR3 contains 14 residues. In germline, CDR1 is ENHRY, CDR2 SYGVKD. The DNA for the CDR3 is TGTGCCACCAGTTACTCTACAGGCTACACTGAAGCTTTCTTT. It yields the protein CATSYSTGYTEAFF.

For this clonotype: The CDR3 end shows no conserved phenylalanine or tryptophan, and so a read error is likely. The chain recombines TRBV19 with TRBJ1-5; 8 bases are shared with TRBD1. From germline, CDR1 is LNHDA and CDR2 SQIVND (reference sequence). The CDR3 runs to 15 residues. V lost 7 bases and J lost 6; bases outside the gene matches: 11. The CDR3 coding sequence is TGTGCCAGTATCATTTCAGGGGGCGCGGGTCAGCCCCAGCATCTT. The encoded protein is CASIISGGAGQPQHL.

As concerns this clonotype: Its ends do not fully match the called genes, so a read error is possible. The gene calls are TRBV28 and TRBJ1-5; D call uncertain. Germline loops: CDR1 MDHEN, CDR2 SYDVKM. CDR3 length equals 13 residues. The CDR3 DNA reads as TGTGACAGCAGCCCGGGAGGGCCTCAGCCCCAGCACTTT. This codes for CDSSPGGPQPQHF.

This clonotype was seen a few times. The chain has TRBV14 and TRBJ1-1; D is perhaps TRBD1 (6 bases). Germline CDR1 is SGHDN and CDR2 is FVKESK. The germline V and J ends were trimmed by 2 bases and 2 bases, with 12 bases remaining between them. This CDR3 is 15 amino acids long. CDR3 nucleotide sequence: TGTGCCAGCAGCCAATGGAGGGGGGACAACACTGAAGCTTTCTTT. This gives the protein CASSQWRGDNTEAFF.

Regarding this clonotype: Germline is not matched at one junction end, which may reflect a read error. The chain recombines TRBV30 with TRBJ1-1; no reliable D call. CDR3 size: 15 residues. CDR1 and CDR2 (germline): GTSNPN, SVGIG (reference sequence). CDR3 coding DNA: TGTGCCTGGAGTCCCAACGGCAGGCCGAACACTGAAGCTTCCTTT. Translated, it gives CAWSPNGRPNTEASF.

This clonotype was detected many times. The chain joins TRBV12-3 or TRBV12-4 to TRBJ1-5, with 8 nucleotides matching TRBD1. V lost 5 bases and J lost 7; bases outside the gene matches: 7. This CDR3 is 14 amino acids long. The CDR3 coding sequence is TGTGCCAGCAGTCGGGGCGACAGGGGACAGCCCCAGCATTTT. Translating gives CASSRGDRGQPQHF.

On this clonotype: No conserved phenylalanine or tryptophan is present at the end of the CDR3, so a read error is the likely explanation. The genes are TRBV10-2 and TRBJ1-1, with D unclear. The CDR3 runs to 13 residues. Germline assignment: CDR1 WSHSY and CDR2 SAAADI. Trimming pared 7 bases from V and 3 bases from J, leaving 12 bases between. CDR3 protein: CASKRGGDTEAFT. The CDR3 DNA sequence: TGCGCCAGCAAGAGAGGAGGAGACACTGAAGCTTTCACT.

Comments on this clonotype: At one of its ends the junction is not consistent with the germline gene, which may arise from a read error. The chain recombines TRBV29-1 with TRBJ2-6, with D possibly being TRBD1 (6 bases). This CDR3 spans 16 amino acids. The germline V gene encodes CDR1 SQVTM and CDR2 ANQGSEA. CDR3 nucleotide sequence: TGCAGCGTTCCAGTCCCTCACAGTTTGGGGGCCAACGTCCTGAGTTTC. Amino acid sequence: CSVPVPHSLGANVLSF.

The J gene is TRBJ2-3, the V gene TRBV14; TRBD2 aligns across 13 bases. J gave up 3 bases and V 5 bases, and 5 bases lay outside the gene matches. The CDR3 is 16 amino acids. Germline CDR1 reads SGHDN; CDR2 reads FVKESK. In DNA form, the CDR3 reads TGTGCCAGCAGCGGTACTAGCGGGAGGGTGACAGATACGCAGTATTTT. Its translation is CASSGTSGRVTDTQYF.

With respect to this clonotype: This may come from a read error, since a much larger clone is one base off. The chain combines TRBV12-3 or TRBV12-4 with TRBJ2-1; 10 bases map to TRBD2. The CDR3 loop spans 14 amino acids. CDR3 nucleotides: TGTGCCAGCAGTCCCCGGACTAGCGGCAATGTGCAGTTCTTC. Residues: CASSPRTSGNVQFF.

The chain employs TRBV28 and TRBJ2-7; D unclear. Germline CDR1 reads MDHEN; CDR2 reads SYDVKM. V shed 3 bases and J shed 2 bases, with 11 bases lying between them. The CDR3 totals 14 residues. Here the CDR3 DNA reads TGTGCCAGCAGTTTGGGCCTCCCCGCCTACGAGCAGTACTTC. Protein sequence: CASSLGLPAYEQYF. Using reference TRBV28 and TRBJ2-7 for the parts outside the CDR3, the full variable domain is DVKVTQSSRYLVKRTGEKVFLECVQDMDHENMFWYRQDPGLGLRLIYFSYDVKMKEKGDIPEGYSVSREKKERFSLILESASTNQTSMYLCASSLGLPAYEQYFGPGTRLTVT.

A single count supports this clonotype. This chain links TRBV18 with TRBJ2-7; D is ambiguous. The CDR3 sequence is 14 residues long. Trimming took off 3 bases at V and 0 bases at J, with 9 bases between the two ends. Germline V gives CDR1 KGHSH, CDR2 LQKENI. CDR3 coding DNA: TGTGCCAGCTCACCCCCAGCGAACTCCTACGAGCAGTACGTC. Amino acids: CASSPPANSYEQYV.